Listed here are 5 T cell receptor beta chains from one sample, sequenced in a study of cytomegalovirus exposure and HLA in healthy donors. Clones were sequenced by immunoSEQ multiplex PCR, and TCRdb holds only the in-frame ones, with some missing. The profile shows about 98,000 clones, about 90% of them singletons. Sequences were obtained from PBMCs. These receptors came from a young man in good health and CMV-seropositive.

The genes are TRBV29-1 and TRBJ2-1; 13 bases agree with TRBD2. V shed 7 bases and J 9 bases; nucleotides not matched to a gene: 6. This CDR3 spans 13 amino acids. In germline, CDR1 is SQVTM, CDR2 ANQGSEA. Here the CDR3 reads CSEGTSGAGEQFF. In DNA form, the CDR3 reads TGCAGCGAAGGGACTAGCGGGGCGGGTGAGCAGTTCTTC.

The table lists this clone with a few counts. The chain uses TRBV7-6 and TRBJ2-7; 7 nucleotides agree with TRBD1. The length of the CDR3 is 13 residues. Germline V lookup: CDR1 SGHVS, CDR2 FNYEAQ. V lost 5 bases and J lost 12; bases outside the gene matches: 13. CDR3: CASSLTRTGQPYF. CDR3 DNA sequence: TGTGCCAGCAGCCTTACGCGGACGGGACAGCCGTACTTC.

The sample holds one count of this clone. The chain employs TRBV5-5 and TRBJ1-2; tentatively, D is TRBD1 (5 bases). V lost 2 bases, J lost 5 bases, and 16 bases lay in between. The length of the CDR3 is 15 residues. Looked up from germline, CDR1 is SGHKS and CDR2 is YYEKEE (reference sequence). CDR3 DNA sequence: TGTGCCAGCAGCTTTGGCCAGGGAAATTCATATGGCTACACCTTC. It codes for CASSFGQGNSYGYTF. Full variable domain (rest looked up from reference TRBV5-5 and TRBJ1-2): DAGVTQSPTHLIKTRGQQVTLRCSPISGHKSVSWYQQVLGQGPQFIFQYYEKEERGRGNFPDRFSARQFPNYSSELNVNALLLGDSALYLCASSFGQGNSYGYTFGSGTRLTVV.

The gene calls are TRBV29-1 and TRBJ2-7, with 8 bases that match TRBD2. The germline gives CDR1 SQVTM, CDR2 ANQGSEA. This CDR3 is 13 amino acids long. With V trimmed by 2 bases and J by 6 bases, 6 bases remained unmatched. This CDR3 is CSVETSGTLEQYF. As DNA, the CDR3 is TGCAGCGTTGAAACTAGCGGAACACTCGAGCAGTACTTC.

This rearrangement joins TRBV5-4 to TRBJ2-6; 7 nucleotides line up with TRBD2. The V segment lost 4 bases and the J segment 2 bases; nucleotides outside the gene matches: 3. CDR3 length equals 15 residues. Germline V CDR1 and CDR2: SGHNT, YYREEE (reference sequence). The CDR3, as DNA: TGTGCCAGCAGCCCTGGGGGGGCTGGGGCCAACGTCCTGACTTTC. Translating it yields CASSPGGAGANVLTF.